The 9 T cell receptor beta chains reported below all come from one sample, sequenced in a study of regulatory T cells in long-lasting Graves disease (dated by TCRdb to about 2021). The time point label, read with the paper, signifies: newly diagnosed GD, antithyroid drugs for less than 3 months. RNA was extracted from PBMCs in TRIzol for both TCR sequencing and RNA sequencing. The method behind the library was multiplex PCR. TCRdb records Illumina HiSeq 4000 as the sequencer. TCR beta libraries were built with iRepertoire HTBI primers and Arm-PCR amplification of CDR3 regions. TCRdb's own reprocessing of the public reads used fastp at Q25 and MiXCR and kept productive beta chains. When rows share a CDR3 protein, they turn into one entry using the most common DNA and genes. This sample holds more than 350,000 distinct CDR3 sequences; 15% were observed only once. Over 15% of the sample comes from the top ten.

These same data were also listed under a study on T cells in Graves' hyperthyroidism and ophthalmopathy.

Sequencing was performed on peripheral blood mononuclear cells (PBMCs), taken at new diagnosis, from a patient treated with antithyroid drugs. Every receptor here comes from a woman in her twenties or thirties with Graves disease. Donor details come from another sample of the same person, matched by shared clones.

This clonotype was counted only a few times. The chain joins TRBV5-1 to TRBJ2-1; D remains ambiguous. Trimming took off 7 bases at V and 7 bases at J, with 9 bases between the two ends. The CDR3 runs 11 residues. Germline CDR1 SGHRS, CDR2 YFSETQ. The CDR3 DNA reads TGCGCCAGCCATACTATGAATGAGCAGTTCTTC. Translating gives CASHTMNEQFF.

There are many counts of this clonotype. The rearrangement joins TRBV29-1 to TRBJ2-1; 7 positions match TRBD2. CDR1 is SQVTM and CDR2 is ANQGSEA in the germline V gene. This CDR3 contains 16 residues. Trimming took 6 bases from V and 3 from J; bases not matched to a gene: 14. CDR3 amino acids: CSVVPGAGVFYNEQFF. CDR3 in DNA: TGCAGCGTAGTCCCCGGGGCGGGAGTCTTCTACAATGAGCAGTTCTTC.

This clonotype was observed at least ten times. The genes are TRBV29-1 and TRBJ2-3; possibly TRBD2 for D (6 bases). Germline V gene sequence: CDR1 SQVTM, CDR2 ANQGSEA. The CDR3 sequence is 16 residues long. V was cut by 2 bases and J by 0 bases, with 15 bases left in between. This chain's CDR3 is CSVEYWGLVSTDTQYF. CDR3 nucleotides: TGCAGCGTTGAATACTGGGGACTGGTTAGCACAGATACGCAGTATTTT.

This clonotype came up many times. The chain has TRBV27 and TRBJ2-1; 12 bases fit TRBD2. This CDR3 has 16 residues. Germline assignment: CDR1 MNHEY and CDR2 SMNVEV (reference sequence). V gave up 2 bases and J gave up 10 bases; unmatched junction bases: 9. CDR3 in DNA: TGTGCCAGCAGTTTACTAGCGGGAGGGCCGGGCCACGAGCAGTTCTTC. Translation gives CASSLLAGGPGHEQFF.

With respect to this clonotype: A much larger clone sits a single nucleotide away, making a read error possible. The chain is built from TRBV30 and TRBJ1-2; 8 nucleotides match TRBD1. The CDR3 spans 13 residues. After removal of 5 bases from V and 7 bases from J, the junction contained 9 bases not matched to a gene. CDR1 and CDR2 (germline): GTSNPN, SVGIG (reference sequence). In nucleotides, the CDR3 is TGTGCCTGGGGTGATGGACAGGGTAGTGGCTACACCTTC. Translated: CAWGDGQGSGYTF. Full variable domain (outside the CDR3, taken from reference TRBV30 and TRBJ1-2): SQTIHQWPATLVQPVGSPLSLECTVEGTSNPNLYWYRQAAGRGLQLLFYSVGIGQISSEVPQNLSASRPQDRQFILSSKKLLLSDSGFYLCAWGDGQGSGYTFGSGTRLTVV.

This clonotype was seen repeatedly, ten times or more. The genes are TRBV12-3 or TRBV12-4 and TRBJ1-6; D remains ambiguous. Deletions cut 4 bases from V and 9 bases from J, with 10 bases between. This CDR3 spans 13 amino acids. The CDR3 region has the DNA TGTGCCAGCAGTTCACGATCCGCTTCACCCCTCCACTTT. Protein: CASSSRSASPLHF.

At least ten counts were recorded for this clonotype. The rearrangement links TRBV11-2 to TRBJ2-7, with D perhaps TRBD2 (5 bases). Germline V CDR1 and CDR2: SGHAT, FQNNGV. The CDR3 runs 14 residues. Trimming took 2 bases from V and 7 from J, leaving 15 bases between them. This CDR3 is CASSLIKGVGEQYF. In DNA, the CDR3 is TGTGCCAGCAGCTTAATTAAGGGAGTTGGTGAGCAGTACTTC.

The rearrangement links TRBV9 to TRBJ2-1, with 7 bases aligning to TRBD2. Germline-derived CDR1 and CDR2 are SGDLS and YYNGEE. Trimming removed 0 bases from V and 0 bases from J; junction bases left unmatched: 3. The CDR3 runs 16 residues. CDR3 coding DNA: TGTGCCAGCAGCGTAGAGGGCGGGAGCTCCTACAATGAGCAGTTCTTC. It translates to CASSVEGGSSYNEQFF.

This clonotype appeared many times. The chain joins TRBV11-2 to TRBJ2-3; D uncertain. CDR1 is SGHAT, CDR2 FQNNGV, per germline. V lost 0 bases to trimming and J lost 2 bases, with 9 bases between them. The CDR3 has 15 residues. CDR3 in amino acids: CASSLDGSVTDTQYF. CDR3 sequence (DNA): TGTGCCAGCAGCTTAGATGGGTCGGTCACAGATACGCAGTATTTT. Based on the CDR3 plus reference TRBV11-2 and TRBJ2-3, the full variable domain is EAGVAQSPRYKIIEKRQSVAFWCNPISGHATLYWYQQILGQGPKLLIQFQNNGVVDDSQLPKDRFSAERLKGVDSTLKIQPAKLEDSAVYLCASSLDGSVTDTQYFGPGTRLTVL.